The table lists the clone carrying this TCR beta chain with a count of one. Its antigen is still unknown. Antigen-specific CD4+ T cell clonotypes were called by their expansion after viral peptide-pool culture in ViraFEST. Isolating CD4+ T cells followed about 11 days of culture. Participants were vaccinated with two doses of either the BNT162b2 or mRNA-1273 vaccine. Replacing half the medium with IL-2 medium was done on days 3 and 7. The data were produced by immunoSEQ multiplex PCR, yet TCRdb's version contains in-frame clones alone and is incomplete. The sample consists of around 16,000 clones, about 70% of them appearing once. The sample originates from a study of vaccination effects on CD4 cells after COVID-19. Findings of the study overall: Clones that were induced by infection or by vaccine showed marked contraction late after vaccination.

The CDR3 is 15 amino acids. Germline values: CDR1 MRHNA, CDR2 SNTAGT. V was clipped by 8 bases and J by 5 bases, with 19 bases between them. This specimen consisted of CD4+ T cells from PBMCs cultured with HCoV-NL63 spike peptides, obtained after COVID-19 vaccination. The chain joins TRBV6-4 to TRBJ1-5, with TRBD1 as a possible D gene (5 bases). This sequence was found in a human donor who received a COVID-19 vaccine. CDR3: CASRLKWLGDQPQHF. Written as DNA, the CDR3 is TGTGCCAGCCGTTTAAAATGGTTGGGGGATCAGCCCCAGCATTTT.